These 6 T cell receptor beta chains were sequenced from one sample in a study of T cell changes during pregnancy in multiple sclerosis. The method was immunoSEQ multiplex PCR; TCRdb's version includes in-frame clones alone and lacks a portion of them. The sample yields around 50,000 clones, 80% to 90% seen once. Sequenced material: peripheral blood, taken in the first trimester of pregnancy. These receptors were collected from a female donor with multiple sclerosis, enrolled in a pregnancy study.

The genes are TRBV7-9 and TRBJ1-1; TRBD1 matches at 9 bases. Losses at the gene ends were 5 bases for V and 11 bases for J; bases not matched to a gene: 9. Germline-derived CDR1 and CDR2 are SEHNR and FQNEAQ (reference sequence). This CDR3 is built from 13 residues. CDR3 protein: CASSVPGQGRAFF. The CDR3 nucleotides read TGTGCCAGCAGCGTCCCGGGACAGGGCCGGGCTTTCTTT.

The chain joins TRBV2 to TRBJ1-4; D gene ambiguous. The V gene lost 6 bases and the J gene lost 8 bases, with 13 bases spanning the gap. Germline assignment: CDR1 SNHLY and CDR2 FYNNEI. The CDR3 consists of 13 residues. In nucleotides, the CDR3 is TGTGCCAGCAGATCGGGAGGAGAAGAAAAACTGTTTTTT. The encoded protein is CASRSGGEEKLFF.

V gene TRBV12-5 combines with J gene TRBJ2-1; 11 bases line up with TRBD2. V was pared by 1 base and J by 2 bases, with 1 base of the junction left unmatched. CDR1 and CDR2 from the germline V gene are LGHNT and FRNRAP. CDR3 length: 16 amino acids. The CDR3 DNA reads TGTGCTAGTGGTTTGGGTAGCGGGGGGGCCTACAATGAGCAGTTCTTC. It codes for CASGLGSGGAYNEQFF.

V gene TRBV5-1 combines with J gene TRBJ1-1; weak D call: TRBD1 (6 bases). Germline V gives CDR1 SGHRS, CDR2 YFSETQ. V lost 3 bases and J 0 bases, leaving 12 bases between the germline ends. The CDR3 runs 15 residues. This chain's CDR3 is CASSSAGAVNTEAFF. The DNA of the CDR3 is TGCGCCAGCAGCTCGGCGGGGGCAGTGAACACTGAAGCTTTCTTT.

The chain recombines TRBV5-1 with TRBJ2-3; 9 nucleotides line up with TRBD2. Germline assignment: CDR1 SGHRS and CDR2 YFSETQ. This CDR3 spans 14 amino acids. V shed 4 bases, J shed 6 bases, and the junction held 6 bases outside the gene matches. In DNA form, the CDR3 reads TGCGCCAGCAGCGCGGGGGGGCTTTCGGATACGCAGTATTTT. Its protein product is CASSAGGLSDTQYF.

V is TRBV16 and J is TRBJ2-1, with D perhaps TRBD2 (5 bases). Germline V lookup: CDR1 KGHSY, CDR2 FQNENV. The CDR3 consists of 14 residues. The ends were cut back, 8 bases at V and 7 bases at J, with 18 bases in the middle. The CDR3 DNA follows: TGTGCCAGCCAAAGATGGGGTCGGAGGAATGAGCAGTTCTTC. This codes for CASQRWGRRNEQFF.